This T cell receptor (beta chain) was found in a study of T cell responses to AZD1222 COVID-19 vaccine. Assay: immunoSEQ multiplex PCR; the TCRdb copy retains only in-frame clones and omits some. The table has under 150,000 clones, around 92% seen once. Germline-derived CDR1 and CDR2 are LNHDA and SQIVND (reference sequence). This CDR3 spans 14 amino acids. The V and J ends lost 9 bases and 6 bases, in that order; junction bases with no gene match: 11. Findings and caveats of the study: Spike-specific TCRs gained breadth and depth after people received two AZD1222 doses.

Pooling of second doses given at about 4 or about 12 weeks was done. Remarks on this clone: Its antigen is as yet unknown.

The rearrangement links TRBV19 to TRBJ2-1; TRBD1 matches 7 bases. The source material was peripheral blood, sampled 28 days after the second AZD1222 dose. This receptor was identified in an adult who received the AZD1222 COVID-19 vaccine. Here the CDR3 DNA reads TGTGCCAGCAGCCCTACACAGGGGAGCAATGAGCAGTTCTTC. This encodes CASSPTQGSNEQFF.